This T cell receptor beta chain is drawn from a study of T cell responses to AZD1222 COVID-19 vaccine. Findings and caveats of the study: Every sample of the repertoires postdated the peak T cell response.

On this clone: Its antigen is as yet unknown.

Assay used: immunoSEQ multiplex PCR; TCRdb lists only in-frame clones, some missing. The profile shows about 120,000 clones, 80% to 90% of them singletons. The CDR3 consists of 15 residues. Trimming removed 4 bases from V and 4 bases from J; junction bases left unmatched: 7. Germline CDR1 and CDR2: ENHRY and SYGVKD. Specimen: peripheral blood, collected on day 0 of AZD1222 vaccination. V and J are TRBV10-3 and TRBJ1-1; 9 bases are shared with TRBD1. This TCR was sampled from an adult in good health. CDR3 bases: TGTGCCATCAGTGGCGCCGGGACAGGGACCACTGAAGCTTTCTTT. This gives the protein CAISGAGTGTTEAFF.